This entry lists 8 T cell receptor beta chains sequenced from one sample in a study of T cells after somatic rescue of genetic block. Method: immunoSEQ multiplex PCR; TCRdb's copy keeps in-frame clones and lacks some. The sample includes about 14,000 clones, approximately 70% of them seen just once. Material for sequencing was peripheral blood mononuclear cells (PBMCs). Receptors originate from a boy younger than 18.

Within the sample, this clone is medium-sized. The V and J genes are TRBV4-2 and TRBJ1-4, with D maybe TRBD1 (5 bases). Germline loops: CDR1 LGHNA, CDR2 YNFKEQ. V was shortened by 1 base and J by 8 bases, with 14 bases between the two germline ends. The CDR3 is 15 residues long. CDR3 region: CASSQGVTGGEKLFF. The CDR3 DNA reads as TGTGCCAGCAGCCAAGGTGTAACAGGCGGCGAAAAACTGTTTTTT.

This clone was seen only a few times. The V gene is TRBV2, the J gene TRBJ1-1; tentative D call: TRBD1 (5 bases). CDR1 is SNHLY and CDR2 is FYNNEI in the germline V gene. Trimming took off 6 bases at V and 11 bases at J, with 13 bases between the two ends. The CDR3 totals 11 residues. In DNA form, the CDR3 reads TGTGCCAGCAGCGCTGGGACGTGGGCTTTCTTT. Its protein is CASSAGTWAFF. Together with reference TRBV2 and TRBJ1-1, the CDR3 gives the full variable domain: EPEVTQTPSHQVTQMGQEVILRCVPISNHLYFYWYRQILGQKVEFLVSFYNNEISEKSEIFDDQFSVERPDGSNFTLKIRSTKLEDSAMYFCASSAGTWAFFGQGTRLTVV.

The chain recombines TRBV19 with TRBJ1-5; 7 bases match TRBD1. After removal of 5 bases from V and 1 base from J, the junction contained 8 bases not matched to a gene. CDR3 length: 16 residues. Per the germline V gene, CDR1 is LNHDA and CDR2 is SQIVND (reference sequence). The CDR3 is CASSFTGVLSNQPQHF. The CDR3 bases are TGTGCCAGTAGTTTTACAGGGGTACTAAGCAATCAGCCCCAGCATTTT.

The chain has TRBV7-6 and TRBJ1-4; 9 bases fit TRBD1. Per germline, CDR1 SGHVS and CDR2 FNYEAQ. V was pared by 2 bases and J by 9 bases, with 13 bases of the junction left unmatched. The CDR3 totals 17 residues. In DNA form, the CDR3 reads TGTGCCAGCAGCTTACTGGGCGGACCCGGGACAGGGAAAAAACTGTTTTTT. Translating it yields CASSLLGGPGTGKKLFF.

By frequency in the sample, this clone is medium-sized. This rearrangement joins TRBV18 to TRBJ1-1; D is ambiguous. V dropped 3 bases and J dropped 1 base, with 6 bases sitting between them. The CDR3 has 13 amino acids. In germline, CDR1 is KGHSH, CDR2 LQKENI. The CDR3 nucleotides are TGTGCCAGCTCACCGAGCGAGAACACTGAAGCTTTCTTT. Protein product: CASSPSENTEAFF.

V usage is TRBV6-6 and J usage is TRBJ2-7; no clear D. CDR3 size: 11 residues. Trimming took off 5 bases at V and 7 bases at J, with 9 bases between the two ends. Germline assignment: CDR1 MNHNY and CDR2 SVGAGI (reference sequence). CDR3 loop: CASSPLREQYF. The CDR3 bases are TGTGCCAGCAGTCCACTTCGGGAGCAGTACTTC.

This chain joins TRBV28 and TRBJ2-6, with no clear D. V lost 1 base, J lost 0 bases, and 10 bases lay in between. Germline V lookup: CDR1 MDHEN, CDR2 SYDVKM. The CDR3 runs to 17 residues. The chain's CDR3 is CASSLFGSLSGANVLTF. The CDR3 DNA follows: TGTGCCAGCAGTTTATTTGGCAGCCTCTCTGGGGCCAACGTCCTGACTTTC.

Remarks on this clone: Since a much larger clone is just one base distant, this may be a read error. The V call is TRBV7-6, the J call TRBJ2-7; D is unclear. The CDR3 contains 15 residues. CDR1 SGHVS and CDR2 FNYEAQ come from the germline V gene. Here the CDR3 reads CASSLEGLQSCEQYF. The CDR3, as DNA: TGTGCCAGCAGCTTAGAAGGGCTTCAGTCCTGCGAGCAGTACTTC.